This T cell receptor (beta chain) was obtained from a study of tumor-infiltrating lymphocytes in primary liver carcinoma. Comment on this clonotype: Its cognate antigen is unknown. Being one base from a much bigger clone, this may be a read error.

The input was about 500 ng total RNA; TCR beta cDNA was made from it with a constant-region primer. Nested multiplex PCR, run for three rounds with slightly modified ARM-PCR, yielded TCR beta libraries. TRBV1-TRBV30 forward primers paired with a C-beta reverse primer were used in the first two PCR rounds, which ran roughly 9 cycles each. TCRdb redid the calling of the multiplex PCR reads with MiXCR, one entry per CDR3 protein. Among 40,000 or so distinct CDR3 sequences listed, around 80% were seen once. Germline values: CDR1 GTSNPN, CDR2 SVGIG (reference sequence). CDR3 length: 12 amino acids. Between roughly 20 and 30 mg of unsorted bulk tissue served as the source from which RNA and DNA were co-extracted. General study results and limits: Lesser overlap characterized tumor-adjacent and tumor-blood pairs relative to tumor region pairs.

Sequencing input: tumor-adjacent normal liver tissue. The TCR originated in a woman in her thirties with primary liver carcinoma and hepatitis B virus infection. J is TRBJ2-1 and V is TRBV30; D not resolved. The CDR3 DNA reads TGTGTCTGGAGTGTCCTTGGCAATGAGCAGTTCTTC. Amino acids: CVWSVLGNEQFF.